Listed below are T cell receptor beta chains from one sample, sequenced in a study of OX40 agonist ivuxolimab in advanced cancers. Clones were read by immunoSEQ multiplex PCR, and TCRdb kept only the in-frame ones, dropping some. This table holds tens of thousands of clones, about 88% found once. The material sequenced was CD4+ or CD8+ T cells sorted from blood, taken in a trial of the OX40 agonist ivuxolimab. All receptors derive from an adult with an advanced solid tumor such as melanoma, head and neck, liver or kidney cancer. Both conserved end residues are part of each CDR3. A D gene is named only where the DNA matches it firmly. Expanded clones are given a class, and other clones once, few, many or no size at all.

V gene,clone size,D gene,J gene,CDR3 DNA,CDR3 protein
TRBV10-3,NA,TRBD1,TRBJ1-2,TGTGCCATCAGTGAGTCTTCCGCAGGGGGGTACACCTTC,CAISESSAGGYTF
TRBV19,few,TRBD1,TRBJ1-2,TGTGCCAGCCTTTTCACAGGGGGCAACTATGGCTACACCTTC,CASLFTGGNYGYTF
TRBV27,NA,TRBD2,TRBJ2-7,TGTGCCAGCAGTTTCTCAGGACTAGCGGGGGTCTACGAGCAGTACTTC,CASSFSGLAGVYEQYF
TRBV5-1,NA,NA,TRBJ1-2,TGCGCCAGCAGCCTCGACGGCAACTATGGCTACACCTTC,CASSLDGNYGYTF
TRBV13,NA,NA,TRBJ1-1,TGTGCCAGCAGCGCCAGGCAGGGCCTAAACACTGAAGCTTTCTTT,CASSARQGLNTEAFF
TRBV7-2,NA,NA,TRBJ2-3,TGTGCCAGCAGCTCTTCTAGGGTGAGCACAGATACGCAGTATTTT,CASSSSRVSTDTQYF
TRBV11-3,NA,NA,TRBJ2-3,TGTGCCAGCAGCTTAGATGGGGGTGGGCAGTATTTT,CASSLDGGGQYF
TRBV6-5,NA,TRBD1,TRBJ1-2,TGTGCCAGCAGTTACAGCCGGGACAGGGGGTATGGCTACACCTTC,CASSYSRDRGYGYTF
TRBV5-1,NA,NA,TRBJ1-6,TGCGCCAGCAGCTTGGAGACAGGCAATTCACCCCTCCACTTT,CASSLETGNSPLHF
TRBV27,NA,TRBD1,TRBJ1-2,TGTGCCAGCCTACCCACTCTGGGACAGGGAAGAATCGACCCTGGAGGCTATGGCTACACCTTC,CASLPTLGQGRIDPGGYGYTF
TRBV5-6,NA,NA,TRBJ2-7,TGTGCCAGCAGCGTCAGTAGCTCCTACGAGCAGTACTTC,CASSVSSSYEQYF
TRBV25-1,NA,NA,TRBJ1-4,TGTGCCAGCAGTGAAGCTAGGGGAGCAACTAATGAAAAACTGTTTTTT,CASSEARGATNEKLFF
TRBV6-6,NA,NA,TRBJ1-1,TGTGCCAGCAGTTACTCGGCGGGGATGGGCACTGAAGCTTTCTTT,CASSYSAGMGTEAFF
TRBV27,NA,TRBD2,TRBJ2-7,TGTGCCAGCGGACTAGCGGGGGGGCCCTACGAGCAGTACTTC,CASGLAGGPYEQYF
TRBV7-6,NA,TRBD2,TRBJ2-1,TGTGCCAGCAGCTTAGGGACTAGCGGGGTAGGACACAATGAGCAGTTCTTC,CASSLGTSGVGHNEQFF
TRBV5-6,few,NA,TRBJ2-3,TGTGCCAGCAGCTTAGGAGCGCGGGTTCTCCTCCTTACGCAGTATTTT,CASSLGARVLLLTQYF
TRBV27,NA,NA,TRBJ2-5,TGTGCCAGCGGAAACAGGGAATGGGAGACCCAGTACTTC,CASGNREWETQYF
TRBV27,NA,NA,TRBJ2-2,TGTGCCAGCAGCCTCAGAGGGGCCGGGTTCACCGGGGAGCTGTTTTTT,CASSLRGAGFTGELFF
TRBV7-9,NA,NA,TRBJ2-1,TGTGCCAGCAGCCGAGCGGGCGCGAGCTCCTACAATGAGCAGTTCTTC,CASSRAGASSYNEQFF
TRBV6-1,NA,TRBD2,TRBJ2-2,TGTGCCAGCAGGGAAGGCGGACTTAGCGGGGGAAACACCGGGGAGCTGTTTTTT,CASREGGLSGGNTGELFF
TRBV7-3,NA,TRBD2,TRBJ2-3,TGTGCCAGCAGCTCGGGACTAGCCACAGATACGCAGTATTTT,CASSSGLATDTQYF
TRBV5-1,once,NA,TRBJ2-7,TGCGCCAGCAGCCCCTATGGACTTGGGGGGCTCTACGAGCAGTACTTC,CASSPYGLGGLYEQYF
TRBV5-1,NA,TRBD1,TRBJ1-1,TGCGCCAGCAGCTTGGACCCTCGGACAGGGGGCGGTGGGACTGAAGCTTTCTTT,CASSLDPRTGGGGTEAFF
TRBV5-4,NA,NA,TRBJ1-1,TGTGCCAGCAGCTCCCCCACGGGAACTGAAGCTTTCTTT,CASSSPTGTEAFF
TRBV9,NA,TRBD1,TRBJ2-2,TGTGCCAGCAGCCCCCGGGGACAGGGGAACACCGGGGAGCTGTTTTTT,CASSPRGQGNTGELFF
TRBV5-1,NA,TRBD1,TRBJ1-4,TGCGCCAGCAGCTTGGGGGTTCCAGGGGGGAACGAAAAACTGTTTTTT,CASSLGVPGGNEKLFF
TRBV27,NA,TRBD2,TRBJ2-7,TGTGCCAGCAGTGCCCCCGGGACTAGCATCCACGAGCAGTACTTC,CASSAPGTSIHEQYF
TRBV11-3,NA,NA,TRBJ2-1,TGTGCCAGCAGCTTATCTCCACCCCAAATCAGCAATGAGCAGTTCTTC,CASSLSPPQISNEQFF
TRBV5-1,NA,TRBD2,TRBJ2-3,TGCGCCAGCAGCTCCGGACTAGCGGGACCCAAACCCACAGATACGCAGTATTTT,CASSSGLAGPKPTDTQYF
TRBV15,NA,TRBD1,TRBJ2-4,TGTGCCACCAGCAGTCCGGGACAGCGACAAAACATTCAGTACTTC,CATSSPGQRQNIQYF
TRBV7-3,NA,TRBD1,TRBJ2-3,TGTGCCAGCAGCTTAACGGGACAGGGTTGGGATACGCAGTATTTT,CASSLTGQGWDTQYF
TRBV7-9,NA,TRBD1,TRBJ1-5,TGTGCCAGCAGCTTAGCGTCGGGACAGGGCAATCAGCCCCAGCATTTT,CASSLASGQGNQPQHF
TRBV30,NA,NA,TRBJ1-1,TGTGCCTGCTCCCGACGGGCGGACACTGAAGCTTTCTTT,CACSRRADTEAFF
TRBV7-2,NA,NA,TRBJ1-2,TGTGCCAGCAGCTTAGGCGTTGGCGAGAAAAATGGCTACACCTTC,CASSLGVGEKNGYTF
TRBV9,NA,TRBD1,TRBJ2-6,TGTGCCAGCAGCCGGACAGGGGACCTCTCTGGGGCCAACGTCCTGACTTTC,CASSRTGDLSGANVLTF
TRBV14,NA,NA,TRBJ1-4,TGTGCCAGCAGCCCTCGGGAGAAAAGAGAAAAACTGTTTTTT,CASSPREKREKLFF
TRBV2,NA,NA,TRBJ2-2,TGTGCCAGCAGTGAAGCGCTTCACAGGTTCGGGGAGCTGTTTTTT,CASSEALHRFGELFF
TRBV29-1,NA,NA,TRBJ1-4,TGCAGCGTTAATTCTGGTACGGGTCTAGGAACCGCAACTAATGAAAAACTGTTTTTT,CSVNSGTGLGTATNEKLFF
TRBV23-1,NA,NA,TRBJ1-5,TGCGCCAGCTCCGGGCCTCTCGAACAGCCCCAGCATTTT,CASSGPLEQPQHF
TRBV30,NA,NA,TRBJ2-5,TGTGCCTGGGGGGACCAAGAGACCCAGTACTTC,CAWGDQETQYF
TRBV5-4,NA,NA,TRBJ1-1,TGTGCCAGCAGCGGGGGGGGGAACACTGAAGCTTTCTTT,CASSGGGNTEAFF
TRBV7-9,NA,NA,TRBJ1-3,TGTGCCAGCACGAAAGTTGGAAACACCATATATTTT,CASTKVGNTIYF
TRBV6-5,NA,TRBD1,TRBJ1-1,TGTGCCAGCAGTTACTTCCTGGGAGGGGGCCTCGCTGAAGCTTTCTTT,CASSYFLGGGLAEAFF
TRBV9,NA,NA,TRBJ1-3,TGTGCCAGCAGCCCCATAGGGACCTCGAGCTCTGGAAACACCATATATTTT,CASSPIGTSSSGNTIYF
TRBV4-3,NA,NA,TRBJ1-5,TGCGCCAGCAGCCAAGAAATGCGCAATCAGCCCCAGCATTTT,CASSQEMRNQPQHF
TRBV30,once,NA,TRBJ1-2,TGTGCCTGGGGGGGGAGGGTCGCGGTAGATGGCTACACCTTC,CAWGGRVAVDGYTF
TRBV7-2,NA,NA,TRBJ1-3,TGTGCCAGCAGCCGGGGGCGGGGAGCTGGAAACACCATATATTTT,CASSRGRGAGNTIYF
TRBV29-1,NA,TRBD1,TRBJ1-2,TGCAGCGTTTTCCTCGGCGGGGACAGGGGAGGCTATGGCTACACCTTC,CSVFLGGDRGGYGYTF
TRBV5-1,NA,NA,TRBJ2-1,TGCGCCAGCAGCACGGGACCCAGTAACAATGAGCAGTTCTTC,CASSTGPSNNEQFF
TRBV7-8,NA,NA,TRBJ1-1,TGTGCCAGCAGCTCCGTTGACAGTTTGAACACTGAAGCTTTCTTT,CASSSVDSLNTEAFF
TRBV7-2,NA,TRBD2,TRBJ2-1,TGTGCCAGCAGCTTACTAGCGGGGGGCTACAATGAGCAGTTCTTC,CASSLLAGGYNEQFF
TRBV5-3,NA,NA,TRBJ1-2,TGTGCCAGCAGCTTGCCCAATAGGGATTATGGCTACACCTTC,CASSLPNRDYGYTF
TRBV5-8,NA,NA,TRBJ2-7,TGTGCCAGCAGCTTTTACTACGAGCAGTACTTC,CASSFYYEQYF
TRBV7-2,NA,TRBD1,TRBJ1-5,TGTGCCAGCAGCTTAGATTCAGGGGGCGCGACTCAGCCCCAGCATTTT,CASSLDSGGATQPQHF
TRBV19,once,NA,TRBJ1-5,TGTGCCAGTAGTCCCCCGCGGGGAAGAGTAAGCAATCAGCCCCAGCATTTT,CASSPPRGRVSNQPQHF